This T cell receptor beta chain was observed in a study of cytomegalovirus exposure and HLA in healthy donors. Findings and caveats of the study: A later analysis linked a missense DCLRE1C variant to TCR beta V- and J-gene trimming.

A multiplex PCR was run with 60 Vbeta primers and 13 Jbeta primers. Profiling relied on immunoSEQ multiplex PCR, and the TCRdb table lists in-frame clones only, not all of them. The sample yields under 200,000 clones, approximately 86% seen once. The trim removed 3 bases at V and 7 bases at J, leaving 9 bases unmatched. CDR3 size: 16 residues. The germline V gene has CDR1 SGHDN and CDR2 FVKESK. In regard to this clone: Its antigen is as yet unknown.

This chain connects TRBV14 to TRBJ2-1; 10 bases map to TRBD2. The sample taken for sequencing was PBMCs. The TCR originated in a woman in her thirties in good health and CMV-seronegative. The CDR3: CASSQQSRLAGNEQFF. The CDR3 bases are TGTGCCAGCAGCCAGCAATCTAGACTAGCGGGTAATGAGCAGTTCTTC.